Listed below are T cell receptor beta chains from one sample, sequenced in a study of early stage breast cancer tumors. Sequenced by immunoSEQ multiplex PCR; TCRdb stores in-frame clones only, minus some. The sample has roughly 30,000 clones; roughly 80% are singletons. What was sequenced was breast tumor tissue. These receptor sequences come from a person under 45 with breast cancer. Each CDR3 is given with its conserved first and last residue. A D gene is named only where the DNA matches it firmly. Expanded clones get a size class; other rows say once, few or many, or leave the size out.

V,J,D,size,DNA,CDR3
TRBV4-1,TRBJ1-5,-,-,TGCGCCAGCAGCCAAGATTATCCATACAATCAGCCCCAGCATTTT,CASSQDYPYNQPQHF
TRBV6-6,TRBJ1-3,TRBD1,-,TGTGCCAGCAGTTACCCGAAGGGACAGGGTAGAAACACCATATATTTT,CASSYPKGQGRNTIYF
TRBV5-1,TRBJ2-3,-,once,TGCGCCAGCACCCGACGAGGAGGGGCTAATACGCAGTATTTT,CASTRRGGANTQYF
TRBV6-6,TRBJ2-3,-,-,TGTGCCAGCAGTACCCCGGGAGCGAGCACAGATACGCAGTATTTT,CASSTPGASTDTQYF
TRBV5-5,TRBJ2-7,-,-,TGTGCCAGCAGCTACGGACGGGGCTCCTACGAGCAGTACTTC,CASSYGRGSYEQYF
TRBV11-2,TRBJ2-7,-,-,TGTGCCAGCAGCTTAGTGGATTGGGAGAACGAGCAGTACTTC,CASSLVDWENEQYF
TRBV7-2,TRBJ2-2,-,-,TGTGCCAGCAGCTTCGGAGGGGACGCGGGGGAGCTGTTTTTT,CASSFGGDAGELFF
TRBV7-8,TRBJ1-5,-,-,TGTGCCAGCAGCGGGAGCTGGGGGCCGGGTCAGCCCCAGCATTTT,CASSGSWGPGQPQHF
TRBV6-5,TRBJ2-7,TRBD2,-,TGTGCCAGCAGTTACGGTACTAGCGGCGAGTACGAGCAGTACTTC,CASSYGTSGEYEQYF
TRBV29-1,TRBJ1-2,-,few,TGCAGCGTTGAAGCCGAAAACTATGGCTACACCTTC,CSVEAENYGYTF
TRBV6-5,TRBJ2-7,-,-,TGTGCCAGCAGTTTGTTGCAGAACCCCTACGAGCAGTACTTC,CASSLLQNPYEQYF
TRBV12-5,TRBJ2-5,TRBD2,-,TGTGCTAGTGGTTTGGTAAGGGATGGGACTAGTACTTCAGAGACCCAGTACTTC,CASGLVRDGTSTSETQYF
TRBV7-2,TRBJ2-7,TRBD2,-,TGTGCCAGCAGCTTAGTGTCTAGCGGGAGTCGGGAGCAGTACTTC,CASSLVSSGSREQYF